This is a list of T cell receptor beta chains from one sample in a study of blood T cells in healthy people across ages. Using its own MiXCR run on the 5' RACE reads, TCRdb lists one record per CDR3 protein. The table shows around 970,000 distinct CDR3 sequences, with roughly half occurring only once. Sequences were obtained from blood. Receptor source: a woman aged 60-75 years in good health. CDR3s leave out the opening cysteine and the closing phenylalanine or tryptophan. Rows may omit the clone size; those that give it use once, few, many or a size class.

clone_size: few
j_call: TRBJ2-7
v_call: TRBV6-5
cdr3_aa: ASSSLGDRLSYEQY

clone_size: NA
j_call: TRBJ1-5
v_call: TRBV12-3/TRBV12-4
cdr3_aa: ASRRQGNQPQH

clone_size: NA
j_call: TRBJ1-2
v_call: TRBV4-2
cdr3_aa: ASSQARGNYGYT

clone_size: NA
j_call: TRBJ1-1
v_call: TRBV20-1
cdr3_aa: SATSGMNTEAF

clone_size: few
j_call: NA
v_call: TRBV6-5
cdr3_aa: ASTADDRYEQY

clone_size: few
j_call: TRBJ2-7
v_call: TRBV27
cdr3_aa: ASSLNRVTWEQY

clone_size: NA
j_call: TRBJ2-1
v_call: TRBV7-2
cdr3_aa: ASSLARGGTEQF

clone_size: NA
j_call: TRBJ1-6
v_call: TRBV7-6
cdr3_aa: ASSLEQGSISPLH

clone_size: NA
j_call: TRBJ2-5
v_call: TRBV10-3
cdr3_aa: AISEQRGQETQY

clone_size: NA
j_call: TRBJ2-1
v_call: TRBV7-2
cdr3_aa: ASRRRRGARDEQF

clone_size: NA
j_call: TRBJ2-1
v_call: TRBV20-1
cdr3_aa: SARAGGWDNEQF

clone_size: NA
j_call: NA
v_call: TRBV15
cdr3_aa: ATSRVQPGYYEQY

clone_size: NA
j_call: TRBJ2-7
v_call: TRBV27
cdr3_aa: ASRWRGSSYEQY

clone_size: NA
j_call: TRBJ2-3
v_call: TRBV7-2
cdr3_aa: ASSLGGHSTDTQY

clone_size: few
j_call: TRBJ2-1
v_call: TRBV29-1
cdr3_aa: SVGRGLADNEQF

clone_size: NA
j_call: TRBJ2-5
v_call: TRBV12-5
cdr3_aa: ASGSGSRETQY

clone_size: few
j_call: TRBJ2-1
v_call: TRBV28
cdr3_aa: ASKTSGRYNEQF

clone_size: NA
j_call: TRBJ2-7
v_call: TRBV6-2/TRBV6-3
cdr3_aa: ASSSYGEYDEQY